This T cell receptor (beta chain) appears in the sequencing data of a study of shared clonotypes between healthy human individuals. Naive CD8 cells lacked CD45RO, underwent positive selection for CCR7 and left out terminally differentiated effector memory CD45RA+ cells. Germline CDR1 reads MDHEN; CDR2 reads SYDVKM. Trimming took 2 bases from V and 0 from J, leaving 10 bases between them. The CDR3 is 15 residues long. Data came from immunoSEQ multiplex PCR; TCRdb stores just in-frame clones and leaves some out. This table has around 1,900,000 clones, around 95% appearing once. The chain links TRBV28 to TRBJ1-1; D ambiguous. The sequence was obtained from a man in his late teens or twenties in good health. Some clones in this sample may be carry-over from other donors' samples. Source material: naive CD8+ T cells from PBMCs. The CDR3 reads CASSLRGRVNTEAFF. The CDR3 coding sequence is TGTGCCAGCAGTTTAAGAGGCAGAGTGAACACTGAAGCTTTCTTT.